This T cell receptor beta chain was recorded in a study of cytomegalovirus exposure and HLA in healthy donors. The length of the CDR3 is 14 residues. Deletions cut 0 bases from V and 6 bases from J, with 8 bases between. CDR1 and CDR2 from the germline V gene are SNHLY and FYNNEI. 60 Vbeta and 13 Jbeta primers were used in PCR. Assay: immunoSEQ multiplex PCR; the TCRdb copy retains only in-frame clones and omits some. The sample has 55,000 to 80,000 clones; less than 90% are singletons. The receptor comes from a female donor in good health and CMV-seronegative. V is TRBV2 and J is TRBJ2-2; maybe TRBD2 (5 bases). Sequenced material: PBMCs. The CDR3 DNA is TGTGCCAGCAGTGAAGCGCTAGCTGCCGGGGAGCTGTTTTTT. It encodes CASSEALAAGELFF. The whole variable domain, remainder taken from reference TRBV2 and TRBJ2-2, is EPEVTQTPSHQVTQMGQEVILRCVPISNHLYFYWYRQILGQKVEFLVSFYNNEISEKSEIFDDQFSVERPDGSNFTLKIRSTKLEDSAMYFCASSEALAAGELFFGEGSRLTVL.